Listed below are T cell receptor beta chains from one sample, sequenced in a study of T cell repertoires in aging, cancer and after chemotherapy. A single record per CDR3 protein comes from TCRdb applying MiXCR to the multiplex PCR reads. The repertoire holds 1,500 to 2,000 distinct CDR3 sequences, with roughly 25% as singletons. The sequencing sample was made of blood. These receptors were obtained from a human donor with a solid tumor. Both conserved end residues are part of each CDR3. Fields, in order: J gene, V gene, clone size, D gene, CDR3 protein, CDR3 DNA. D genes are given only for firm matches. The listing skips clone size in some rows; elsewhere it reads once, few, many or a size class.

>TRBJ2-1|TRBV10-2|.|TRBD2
CASSQGGAGGLREDEQFF
TGCGCCAGCTCCCAGGGAGGAGCGGGGGGGCTCAGGGAGGATGAGCAGTTCTTC
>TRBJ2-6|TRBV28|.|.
CASSRTEISGANVLTF
TGTGCCAGCAGCCGGACTGAAATCTCTGGGGCCAACGTCCTGACTTTC
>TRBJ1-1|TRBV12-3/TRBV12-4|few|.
CASSFEYNTEAFF
TGTGCCAGCAGTTTTGAGTACAACACTGAAGCTTTCTTT
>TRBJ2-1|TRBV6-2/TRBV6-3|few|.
CASSYDSLNYNEQFF
TGTGCCAGCAGTTACGACTCCCTCAACTACAATGAGCAGTTCTTC
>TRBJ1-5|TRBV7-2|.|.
CASSFPGGNQPQHF
TGTGCCAGCAGCTTTCCAGGGGGCAATCAGCCCCAGCATTTT
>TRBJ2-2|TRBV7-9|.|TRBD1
CASSHRGRNTGELFF
TGTGCCAGCAGCCACAGGGGGCGGAACACCGGGGAGCTGTTTTTT
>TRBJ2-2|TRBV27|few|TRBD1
CASSSNRGLGELFF
TGTGCCAGCAGTTCGAACAGGGGGCTGGGGGAGCTGTTTTTT
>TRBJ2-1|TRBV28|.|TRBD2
CASSSSGRINNEQFF
TGTGCCAGCAGTTCTAGCGGGAGGATCAACAATGAGCAGTTCTTC
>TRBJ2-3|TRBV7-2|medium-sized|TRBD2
CASSLGGRSTDTQYF
TGTGCCAGCAGCTTAGGCGGGAGGAGCACAGATACGCAGTATTTT
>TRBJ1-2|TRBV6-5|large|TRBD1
CASSRDRNYGYTF
TGTGCCAGCAGTCGGGACAGAAACTATGGCTACACCTTC
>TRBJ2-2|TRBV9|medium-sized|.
CASSVEGQYYGELFF
TGTGCCAGCAGCGTAGAAGGGCAGTACTACGGGGAGCTGTTTTTT
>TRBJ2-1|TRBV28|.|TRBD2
CASSSRLAGQGINSYNEQFF
TGTGCCAGCAGTTCCCGACTAGCGGGCCAGGGGATTAACTCCTACAATGAGCAGTTCTTC
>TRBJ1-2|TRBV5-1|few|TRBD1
CASSLEGQGALGYGYTF
TGCGCCAGCAGCTTGGAGGGACAGGGGGCGCTGGGGTATGGCTACACCTTC
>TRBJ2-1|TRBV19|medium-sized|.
CASRVGWLGEQFF
TGTGCCAGTAGAGTCGGTTGGTTGGGTGAGCAGTTCTTC
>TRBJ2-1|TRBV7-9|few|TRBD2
CASSFRTSGRTAYNEQFF
TGTGCCAGCAGCTTCCGGACTAGCGGGAGGACGGCCTACAATGAGCAGTTCTTC
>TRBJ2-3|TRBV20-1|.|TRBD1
CSASRTGGEGIRAQYF
TGCAGTGCTAGCCGGACAGGGGGAGAAGGGATACGTGCGCAGTATTTT
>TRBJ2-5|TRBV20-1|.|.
CSARAASYTQETQYF
TGCAGTGCTAGAGCGGCGAGTTACACCCAAGAGACCCAGTACTTC
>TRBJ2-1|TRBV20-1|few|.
CSARDRSGRPRNEQFF
TGCAGTGCTAGAGATAGGAGCGGCCGACCTCGGAATGAGCAGTTCTTC
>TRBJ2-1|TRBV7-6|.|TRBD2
CASSLALPGLGSYNEQFF
TGTGCCAGCAGCTTAGCGCTACCGGGACTAGGGTCCTACAATGAGCAGTTCTTC
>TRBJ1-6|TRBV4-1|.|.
CASSHYRDQNSPLHF
TGCGCCAGCAGCCACTACAGGGATCAAAATTCACCCCTCCACTTT
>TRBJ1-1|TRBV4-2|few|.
CASSQPSGITEAFF
TGTGCCAGCAGCCAGCCCTCGGGGATCACTGAAGCTTTCTTT
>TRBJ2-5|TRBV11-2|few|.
CASSPGHQETQYF
TGTGCCAGCAGCCCGGGACACCAAGAGACCCAGTACTTC
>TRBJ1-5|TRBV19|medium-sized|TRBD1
CASSIDEGRTGSQHF
TGTGCCAGTAGTATAGACGAGGGCCGGACAGGGTCCCAGCATTTT
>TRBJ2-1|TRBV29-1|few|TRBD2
CSAGLAGNNEQFF
TGCAGCGCGGGACTAGCGGGGAACAATGAGCAGTTCTTC
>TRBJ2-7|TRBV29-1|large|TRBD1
CSAAAEGQGNEQYF
TGCAGCGCCGCTGCCGAAGGACAGGGTAACGAGCAGTACTTC
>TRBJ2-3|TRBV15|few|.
CATSRSRSGTDTQYF
TGTGCCACCAGCAGGTCACGTAGCGGCACAGATACGCAGTATTTT
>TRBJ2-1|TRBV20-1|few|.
CSARSSGTTLLYNEQFF
TGCAGTGCTAGATCTTCCGGGACAACCCTCTTATACAATGAGCAGTTCTTC
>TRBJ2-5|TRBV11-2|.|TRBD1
CASRSTGTGAIKTQYF
TGTGCCAGCAGATCCACCGGGACAGGGGCAATCAAGACCCAGTACTTC
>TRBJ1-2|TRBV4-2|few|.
CASAFRGTRGGYTF
TGTGCCAGCGCGTTCAGGGGAACGAGGGGGGGCTACACCTTC
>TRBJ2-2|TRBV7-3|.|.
CASSLVRGGSYTGELFF
TGTGCCAGCAGCTTAGTCAGGGGGGGCAGCTACACCGGGGAGCTGTTTTTT
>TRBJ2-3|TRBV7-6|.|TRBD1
CASSTRQGSADTQYF
TGTGCCAGCAGCACGAGACAGGGGAGCGCAGATACGCAGTATTTT
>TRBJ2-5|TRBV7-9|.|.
CASSLGATGSGTPQETQYF
TGTGCCAGCAGCTTAGGCGCAACAGGGTCGGGGACGCCCCAAGAGACCCAGTACTTC
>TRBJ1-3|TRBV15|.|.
CATSIGNTIYF
TGTGCCACCAGCATTGGAAACACCATATATTTT
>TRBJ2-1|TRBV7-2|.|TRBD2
CASSLSTSGRLNEQFF
TGTGCCAGCAGCTTATCGACTAGCGGGAGGCTCAATGAGCAGTTCTTC
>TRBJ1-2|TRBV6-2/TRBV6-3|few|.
CASRTGTHNYGYTF
TGTGCCAGCAGAACCGGGACACATAACTATGGCTACACCTTC
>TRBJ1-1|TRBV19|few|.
CASSRDTDTEAFF
TGTGCCAGTAGTAGGGACACTGACACTGAAGCTTTCTTT
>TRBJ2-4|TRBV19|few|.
CASSIGEAKNIQYF
TGTGCCAGTAGTATAGGGGAAGCCAAAAACATTCAGTACTTC
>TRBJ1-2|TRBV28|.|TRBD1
CASSQTGIYGYTF
TGTGCCAGCAGTCAGACAGGGATCTATGGCTACACCTTC
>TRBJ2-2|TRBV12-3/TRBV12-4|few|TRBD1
CASSSRTGDGELFF
TGTGCCAGCAGTTCCCGGACAGGGGACGGGGAGCTGTTTTTT
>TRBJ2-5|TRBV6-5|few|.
CASREQETQYF
TGTGCCAGCAGGGAACAAGAGACCCAGTACTTC
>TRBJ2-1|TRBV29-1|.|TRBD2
CSVKAGGEHNEQFF
TGCAGCGTTAAAGCGGGAGGGGAACACAATGAGCAGTTCTTC
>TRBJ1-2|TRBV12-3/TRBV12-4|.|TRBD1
CASSPRDRALGVGGYTF
TGTGCCAGCAGCCCCCGGGACAGGGCCCTGGGGGTTGGTGGCTACACCTTC
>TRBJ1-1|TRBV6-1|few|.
CASSYGQTEAFF
TGTGCCAGCAGTTATGGACAAACTGAAGCTTTCTTT
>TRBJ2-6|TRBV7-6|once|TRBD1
CASSPNRGQGEAGANVLTF
TGTGCCAGCAGCCCCAACAGGGGGCAGGGTGAAGCTGGGGCCAACGTCCTGACTTTC
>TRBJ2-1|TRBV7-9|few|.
CASSLQGYEQFF
TGTGCCAGCAGCTTACAAGGCTATGAGCAGTTCTTC
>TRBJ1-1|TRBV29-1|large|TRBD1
CSVSNIGGMNTEAFF
TGCAGCGTCTCCAATATAGGGGGCATGAACACTGAAGCTTTCTTT
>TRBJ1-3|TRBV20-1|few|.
CSFQRGGGSGNTIYF
TGCAGTTTCCAGAGGGGCGGGGGCAGTGGAAACACCATATATTTT
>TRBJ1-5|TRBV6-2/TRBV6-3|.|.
CASSLTGRNQPQHF
TGTGCCAGCAGCCTGACAGGACGCAATCAGCCCCAGCATTTT
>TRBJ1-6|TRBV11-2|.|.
CASSLVQDSPLHF
TGTGCCAGCAGCTTAGTACAGGATTCACCCCTCCACTTT
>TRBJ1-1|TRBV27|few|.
CASSPDRLTEAFF
TGTGCCAGCAGTCCAGACAGGCTCACTGAAGCTTTCTTT
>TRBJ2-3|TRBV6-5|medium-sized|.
CASSLPGTDTQYF
TGTGCCAGCAGTTTGCCAGGGACAGATACGCAGTATTTT
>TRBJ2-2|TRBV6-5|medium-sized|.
CASTRGTKDTGELFF
TGTGCCAGCACCCGGGGGACGAAGGACACCGGGGAGCTGTTTTTT
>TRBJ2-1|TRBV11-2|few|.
CASSPDRLYNEQFF
TGTGCCAGCAGCCCCGACCGACTGTACAATGAGCAGTTCTTC
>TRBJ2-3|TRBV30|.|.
CASPTGPSSTDTQYF
TGTGCCTCCCCGACAGGCCCTTCTAGCACAGATACGCAGTATTTT